The TCR beta chain described here comes from a study of CDR3 diversity in severe acne. The V gene's germline CDR1 is SEHNR and CDR2 FQNEAQ (reference sequence). The V and J ends lost 5 bases and 7 bases respectively, with 14 bases between them. The CDR3 is made up of 13 amino acids. TCRdb passed the PCR reads through MiXCR, listing each CDR3 protein once. Of approximately 97,000 distinct CDR3 sequences in the sample, under 60% are singletons; the top ten hold approximately 13%. This receptor was taken from a male donor with acne. The source material was blood. The chain recombines TRBV7-9 with TRBJ2-5, with TRBD2 as a possible D gene (6 bases). Here the CDR3 DNA reads TGTGCCAGCAGCCCCGAGGGTAGCGGGACCCAGTACTTC. Its translation is CASSPEGSGTQYF.